This entry describes one T cell receptor (beta chain). CDR1 is SEHNR and CDR2 is FQNEAQ in the germline V gene (reference sequence). V gave up 4 bases and J gave up 2 bases, with 2 bases separating them. This CDR3 is built from 11 residues. The source of the sample is a study of blood T cell repertoires in COVID-19. TCRdb's table, derived via immunoSEQ multiplex PCR, lists solely in-frame clones and lacks some. The repertoire holds 40,000 to 55,000 clones, with approximately 88% as singletons. The chain has TRBV7-9 and TRBJ2-5; D remains unclear. Sequencing used peripheral blood. The origin of this receptor is a man over 45 with active COVID-19. CDR3 protein: CASSSQETQYF. The CDR3 DNA reads as TGTGCCAGCAGCTCTCAAGAGACCCAGTACTTC.